This T cell receptor beta chain came from a study of T cell responses to AZD1222 COVID-19 vaccine. Study outcomes and limitations: Spike was spanned by vaccine-associated CD4 TCRs, which were dominant at 160-218 and 743-854.

TCRdb's copy holds only in-frame clones and misses some; the assay was immunoSEQ multiplex PCR. The sample has about 180,000 clones; more than 70% are singletons. Note on this clone: The antigen is not known.

The TCR sequence derives from an adult who received the AZD1222 COVID-19 vaccine. Sample: peripheral blood, taken 28 days after the second AZD1222 dose.

CDR3 region: CASSPGTGVGEQYF. CDR3 bases: TGTGCCAGCAGTCCGGGGACAGGGGTGGGCGAGCAGTACTTC. V is TRBV28 and J is TRBJ2-7; 10 positions agree with TRBD1. Looked up from germline, CDR1 is MDHEN and CDR2 is SYDVKM. J lost 6 bases, V lost 5 bases, and 7 bases had no gene match. The CDR3 runs to 14 residues. The entire variable domain, with the rest obtained from reference TRBV28 and TRBJ2-7, is as follows: DVKVTQSSRYLVKRTGEKVFLECVQDMDHENMFWYRQDPGLGLRLIYFSYDVKMKEKGDIPEGYSVSREKKERFSLILESASTNQTSMYLCASSPGTGVGEQYFGPGTRLTVT.